This T cell receptor beta chain was observed in a study of T cell changes during pregnancy in multiple sclerosis. V was trimmed by 7 bases and J by 4 bases, leaving 16 bases between them. The CDR3 extends over 14 amino acids. CDR1 MDHEN and CDR2 SYDVKM come from the germline V gene. Assay used: immunoSEQ multiplex PCR; TCRdb lists only in-frame clones, some missing. The table records fewer than 110,000 clones, about 90% of them present only once. The J gene is TRBJ1-2, the V gene TRBV28; D remains ambiguous. The input for sequencing was peripheral blood, taken after pregnancy. This TCR was sampled from a female donor with multiple sclerosis, enrolled in a pregnancy study. The CDR3 spells CASTPSTLFYGYTF. The CDR3 DNA follows: TGTGCCAGCACTCCTAGTACCCTTTTCTATGGCTACACCTTC.